Listed below are T cell receptor beta chains from one sample, sequenced in a study of CDR3 diversity in severe acne. TCRdb fed the PCR reads into MiXCR, producing one record per CDR3 protein. The table has roughly 100,000 distinct CDR3 sequences, roughly 51% seen once; the top ten hold under 15%. The sequencing input was blood. These receptors all come from a male donor with acne. The CDR3 runs from the conserved cysteine through the conserved F or W. Fields, in order: clone size, J gene, CDR3 length, D gene, V gene, CDR3 protein, CDR3 DNA. The D gene is left open where the match is weak. Size is stated for part of the rows, as once, few or many counts, or as a class when the clone is expanded.

.,TRBJ1-1,13,.,TRBV5-5,CASSRAGEGEAFF,TGCGCCAGCAGTAGAGCCGGGGAAGGAGAAGCTTTCTTT
many,TRBJ1-1,13,.,TRBV19,CASTKRAHTEAFF,TGCGCCAGTACCAAAAGGGCGCACACTGAAGCTTTCTTT
.,TRBJ2-2,17,.,TRBV11-2,CASSLDLGQENTGELFF,TGTGCCAGCAGCTTAGATCTCGGTCAGGAGAACACCGGGGAGCTGTTTTTT
.,TRBJ2-3,14,.,TRBV7-9,CASSLADLTDTQYF,TGTGCCAGCAGCTTGGCGGATCTCACAGATACGCAGTATTTT
few,TRBJ2-7,17,TRBD2,TRBV15,CATSREGLAGLNYEQYF,TGTGCCACCAGCAGAGAAGGACTAGCGGGACTTAACTACGAGCAGTACTTC
few,TRBJ2-7,13,TRBD2,TRBV5-5,CASSSTSFYEQYF,TGTGCCAGCAGCTCGACTAGCTTTTACGAGCAGTACTTC
many,TRBJ1-2,17,.,TRBV9,CASSVGGAASPRYGYTF,TGTGCCAGCAGCGTAGGGGGCGCCGCCTCGCCTCGGTATGGCTACACCTTC
.,TRBJ1-5,14,TRBD1,TRBV5-1,CASSFRQGGQPQHF,TGTGCCAGCAGCTTTCGACAGGGGGGGCAGCCCCAGCATTTT
.,TRBJ2-6,16,.,TRBV6-1,CASSEEGSSGANVLTF,TGTGCCAGCAGTGAAGAGGGTAGCTCTGGGGCCAACGTCCTGACTTTC
few,TRBJ2-7,14,.,TRBV25-1,CASSLAGSSYEQYF,TGTGCCAGCAGTTTGGCGGGGTCATCCTACGAGCAGTACTTC
many,TRBJ2-5,15,TRBD2,TRBV6-5,CASSYSLAGVETQYF,TGTGCCAGCAGTTACTCTCTAGCGGGAGTTGAGACCCAGTACTTC
.,TRBJ1-2,15,.,TRBV29-1,CSVEDRSWVRDGYTF,TGCAGCGTTGAAGACAGGTCGTGGGTTAGGGACGGCTACACCTTC
.,TRBJ1-1,12,.,TRBV29-1,CSVELRTPEAFF,TGCAGCGTTGAACTCCGCACACCAGAAGCTTTCTTT
.,TRBJ2-7,17,TRBD2,TRBV20-1,CSAPAPDSSGPLYEQYF,TGCAGTGCTCCAGCCCCCGACTCTAGCGGGCCTCTCTACGAGCAGTACTTC
once,TRBJ2-1,11,.,TRBV25-1,CASERKGEQFF,TGTGCCAGCGAGAGGAAGGGTGAGCAGTTCTTC
few,TRBJ2-1,17,TRBD2,TRBV7-9,CASSSRSTSGTHNEQFF,TGTGCCAGCAGCTCCCGCAGTACCAGCGGGACCCACAATGAGCAGTTCTTC
few,TRBJ2-7,14,.,TRBV28,CASSLDPTNYEQYF,TGTGCCAGCAGTTTAGATCCGACAAACTACGAGCAGTACTTC
.,TRBJ2-7,14,TRBD1,TRBV13,CASSFRDRGHEQYF,TGTGCCAGCAGCTTCCGGGACAGGGGTCACGAGCAGTACTTC
many,TRBJ2-6,17,.,TRBV7-9,CASTSPGRPSGANVLTF,TGTGCCAGCACCTCTCCGGGACGGCCTTCTGGGGCCAACGTCCTGACTTTC
.,TRBJ1-5,14,.,TRBV7-8,CASSGGGSTRAQHF,TGTGCCAGCAGCGGTGGGGGGAGCACGCGTGCCCAGCATTTT
few,TRBJ1-6,14,.,TRBV15,CATSRDRGSTPLHF,TGTGCCACCAGCAGAGATAGGGGGTCGACACCCCTCCACTTT
.,TRBJ1-3,15,.,TRBV20-1,CSARTAGTSGNTIYF,TGCAGTGCTAGGACCGCCGGGACTAGTGGAAACACCATATATTTT
many,TRBJ2-2,15,TRBD2,TRBV28,CASRIAGGPTGELFF,TGTGCCAGCAGGATAGCGGGAGGGCCCACCGGGGAGCTGTTTTTT
.,TRBJ2-7,13,.,TRBV6-6,CASSWGSGYEQYF,TGTGCCAGCAGCTGGGGGAGCGGCTACGAGCAGTACTTC
.,TRBJ2-7,15,TRBD2,TRBV2,CASSEGAGGRAEQYF,TGTGCCAGCAGTGAAGGGGCGGGAGGTAGAGCCGAGCAGTACTTC
few,TRBJ1-2,13,.,TRBV28,CATRGGESYGYTF,TGTGCCACCAGGGGAGGGGAGAGCTATGGCTACACCTTC
.,TRBJ2-7,13,.,TRBV24-1,CATSNDSPYEQYF,TGTGCCACCAGCAATGACAGCCCCTACGAGCAGTACTTC
few,TRBJ1-1,13,.,TRBV18,CASSRELTTEAFF,TGTGCCAGCTCAAGAGAGCTGACCACTGAAGCTTTCTTT
.,TRBJ1-2,16,TRBD1,TRBV4-1,CASSQEYSGTVYGYTF,TGCGCCAGCAGCCAAGAGTACTCAGGGACAGTCTATGGCTACACCTTC
many,TRBJ2-1,14,.,TRBV6-1,CASTMTAPYNEQFF,TGTGCCAGCACCATGACAGCCCCTTACAATGAGCAGTTCTTC
.,TRBJ1-2,16,TRBD1,TRBV5-4,CASSLFSTGQGHGYTF,TGTGCCAGCAGCCTCTTTAGTACGGGACAGGGCCATGGCTACACCTTC
.,TRBJ2-2,17,TRBD2,TRBV11-2,CASSWGLAGGSTGELFF,TGTGCCAGCAGCTGGGGACTAGCGGGAGGGTCTACCGGGGAGCTGTTTTTT
few,TRBJ2-5,15,TRBD1,TRBV10-3,CAISESMTGISIQYF,TGTGCCATCAGTGAGTCAATGACAGGGATTTCGATCCAGTACTTC
.,TRBJ2-7,13,.,TRBV7-8,CASSLEGYYEQYF,TGTGCCAGCAGCTTAGAGGGTTACTACGAGCAGTACTTC
.,TRBJ2-7,14,TRBD1,TRBV9,CASSPTGFRNEQYF,TGTGCCAGCAGCCCGACAGGGTTTAGGAACGAGCAGTACTTC
.,TRBJ2-4,18,.,TRBV7-8,CASSYDIEAVGSSNIQYF,TGTGCCAGCAGCTACGACATTGAGGCCGTGGGTTCTAGTAACATTCAGTACTTC
.,TRBJ2-2,16,TRBD2,TRBV5-4,CASSFGLAGRTGELFF,TGTGCCAGCAGCTTTGGACTAGCGGGACGCACCGGGGAGCTGTTTTTT
many,TRBJ1-1,11,TRBD1,TRBV6-5,CASSYGQVTVF,TGTGCCAGCAGTTACGGACAGGTGACGGTCTTT
.,TRBJ2-5,16,TRBD1,TRBV10-3,CATSDLRQGGQETQYF,TGTGCCACCAGTGATCTTCGACAGGGTGGGCAAGAGACCCAGTACTTC
.,TRBJ2-7,18,TRBD2,TRBV7-2,CASSLVGTSGRAFPEQYF,TGTGCCAGCAGCTTAGTAGGGACTAGCGGGAGGGCCTTCCCCGAGCAGTACTTC
many,TRBJ1-6,14,TRBD1,TRBV30,CAWSRTGNNSPLHF,TGTGCCTGGAGTAGGACAGGCAATAATTCACCCCTCCACTTT
few,TRBJ2-1,15,.,TRBV20-1,CSARTAGTDYNEQLF,TGCAGTGCTAGGACCGCCGGGACTGACTACAATGAGCAGCTCTTC
many,TRBJ1-2,13,.,TRBV24-1,CATRGSRRDGYTF,TGTGCCACCAGAGGGTCCCGTAGGGATGGCTACACCTTC
.,TRBJ1-2,16,.,TRBV5-6,CASGVVWIGSHYGYTF,TGTGCCAGCGGGGTAGTGTGGATAGGCTCTCACTATGGCTACACCTTC
many,TRBJ1-2,14,TRBD1,TRBV2,CASRPGQGNYGYTF,TGTGCCAGCAGACCCGGACAGGGTAACTATGGCTACACCTTC